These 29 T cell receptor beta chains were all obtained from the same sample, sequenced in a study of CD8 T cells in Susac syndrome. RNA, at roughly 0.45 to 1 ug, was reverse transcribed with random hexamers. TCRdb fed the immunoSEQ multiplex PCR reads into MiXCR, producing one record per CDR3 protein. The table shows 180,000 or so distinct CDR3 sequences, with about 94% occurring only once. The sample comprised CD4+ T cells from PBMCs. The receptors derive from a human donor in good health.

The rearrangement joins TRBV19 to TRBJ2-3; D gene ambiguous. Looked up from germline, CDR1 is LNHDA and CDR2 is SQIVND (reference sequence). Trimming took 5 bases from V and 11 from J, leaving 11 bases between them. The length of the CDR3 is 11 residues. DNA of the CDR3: TGTGCCAGTAGTGTTTCAGCCCTGCAGTATTTT. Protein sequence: CASSVSALQYF.

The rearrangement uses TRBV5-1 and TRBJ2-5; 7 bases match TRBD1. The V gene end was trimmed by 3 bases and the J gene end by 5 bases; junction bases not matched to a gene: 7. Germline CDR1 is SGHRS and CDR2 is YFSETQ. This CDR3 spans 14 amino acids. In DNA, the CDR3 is TGCGCCAGCAGCTCCGGACAGGCTAGGGAGACCCAGTACTTC. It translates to CASSSGQARETQYF.

CDR3 region: CASSHDLAAGGQETQYF. In nucleotides, the CDR3 is TGCGCCAGCAGCCACGACTTAGCAGCGGGGGGGCAAGAGACCCAGTACTTC. This chain uses TRBV4-3 with TRBJ2-5; 10 bases agree with TRBD2. This CDR3 has 17 residues. Germline loops: CDR1 LGHNA, CDR2 YSLEER. The ends lost 3 bases at V and 2 bases at J; junction bases unmatched: 9.

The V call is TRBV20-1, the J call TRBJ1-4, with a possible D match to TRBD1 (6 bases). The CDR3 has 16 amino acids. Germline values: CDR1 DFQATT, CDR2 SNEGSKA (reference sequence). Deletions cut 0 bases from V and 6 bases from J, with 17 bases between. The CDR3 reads CSARDRWGQDYEKLFF. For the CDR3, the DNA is TGCAGTGCTAGAGATAGGTGGGGGCAGGACTATGAAAAACTGTTTTTT.

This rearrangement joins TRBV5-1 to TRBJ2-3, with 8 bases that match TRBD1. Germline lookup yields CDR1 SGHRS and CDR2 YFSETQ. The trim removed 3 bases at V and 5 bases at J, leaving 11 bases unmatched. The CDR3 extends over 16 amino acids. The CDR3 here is CASSWDRKMGGDTQYF. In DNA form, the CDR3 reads TGCGCCAGCAGCTGGGACAGGAAAATGGGGGGAGATACGCAGTATTTT.

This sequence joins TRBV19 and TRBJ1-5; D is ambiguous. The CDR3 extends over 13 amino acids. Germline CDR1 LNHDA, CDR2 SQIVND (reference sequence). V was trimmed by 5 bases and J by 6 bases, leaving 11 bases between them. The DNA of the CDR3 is TGTGCCAGTAGTTTGGAGCGGAGTCAGCCCCAGCATTTT. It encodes CASSLERSQPQHF.

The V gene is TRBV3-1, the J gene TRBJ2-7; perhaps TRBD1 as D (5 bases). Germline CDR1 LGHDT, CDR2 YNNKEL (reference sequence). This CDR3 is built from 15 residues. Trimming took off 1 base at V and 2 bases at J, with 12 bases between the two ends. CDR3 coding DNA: TGTGCCAGCAGCCAAGGCCAGGGTACCCCCTACGAGCAGTACTTC. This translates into CASSQGQGTPYEQYF.

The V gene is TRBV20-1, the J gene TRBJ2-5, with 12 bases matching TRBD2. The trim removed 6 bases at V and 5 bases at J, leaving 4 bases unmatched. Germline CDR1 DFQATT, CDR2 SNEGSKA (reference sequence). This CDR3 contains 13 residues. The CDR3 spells CSAVTSGRETQYF. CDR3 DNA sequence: TGCAGTGCCGTTACTAGCGGGAGGGAGACCCAGTACTTC.

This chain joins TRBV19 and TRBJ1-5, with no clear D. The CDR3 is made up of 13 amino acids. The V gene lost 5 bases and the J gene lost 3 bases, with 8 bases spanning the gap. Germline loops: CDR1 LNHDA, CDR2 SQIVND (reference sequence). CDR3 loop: CASSETVNQPQHF. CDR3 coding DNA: TGTGCCAGTAGTGAAACAGTCAATCAGCCCCAGCATTTT.

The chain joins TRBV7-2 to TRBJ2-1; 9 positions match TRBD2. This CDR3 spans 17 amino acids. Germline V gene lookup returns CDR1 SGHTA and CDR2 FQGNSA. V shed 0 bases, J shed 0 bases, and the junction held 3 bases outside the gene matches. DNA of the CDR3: TGTGCCAGCAGCTTAGCGCTAGCGGGGAGCTCCTACAATGAGCAGTTCTTC. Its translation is CASSLALAGSSYNEQFF.

Written as DNA, the CDR3 is TGCAGCGTTGAGCCAGGGCCGCGCGAGCAGTACTTC. It translates to CSVEPGPREQYF. The J gene is TRBJ2-7, the V gene TRBV29-1, with D possibly TRBD1 on 5 matching bases. CDR1 and CDR2 from the germline V gene are SQVTM and ANQGSEA. CDR3 length equals 12 residues. V lost 3 bases and J lost 6, with 12 bases in between.

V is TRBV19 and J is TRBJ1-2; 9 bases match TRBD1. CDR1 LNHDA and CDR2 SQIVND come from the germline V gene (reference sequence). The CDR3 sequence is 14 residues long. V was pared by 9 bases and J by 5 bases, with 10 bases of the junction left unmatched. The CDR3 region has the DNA TGTGCCAGCCGCCGGGGACAGGGAGGGTATGGCTACACCTTC. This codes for CASRRGQGGYGYTF.

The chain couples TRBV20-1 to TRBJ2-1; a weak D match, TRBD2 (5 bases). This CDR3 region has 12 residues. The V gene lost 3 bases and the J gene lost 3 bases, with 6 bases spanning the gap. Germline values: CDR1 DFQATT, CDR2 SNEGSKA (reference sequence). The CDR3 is CSARTNYNEQFF. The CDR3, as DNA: TGCAGTGCTAGGACTAACTACAATGAGCAGTTCTTC.

CDR3 amino acids: CASTLMTLSGANVLTF. In DNA, the CDR3 is TGTGCCAGCACCTTGATGACACTCAGTGGGGCCAACGTCCTGACTTTC. This chain connects TRBV7-8 to TRBJ2-6, with unresolved D. The V and J ends lost 7 bases and 3 bases respectively, with 16 bases between them. Germline V gene lookup returns CDR1 SGHVS and CDR2 FQNEAQ. The CDR3 consists of 16 residues.

The chain's CDR3 is CASSQVGGLDVDTQYF. In DNA form, the CDR3 reads TGTGCCAGCAGCCAAGTGGGTGGACTAGATGTAGATACGCAGTATTTT. The chain joins TRBV4-2 to TRBJ2-3, with 7 bases lining up with TRBD2. The V segment lost 1 base and the J segment 5 bases; nucleotides outside the gene matches: 9. This CDR3 contains 16 residues. Germline V lookup: CDR1 LGHNA, CDR2 YNFKEQ.

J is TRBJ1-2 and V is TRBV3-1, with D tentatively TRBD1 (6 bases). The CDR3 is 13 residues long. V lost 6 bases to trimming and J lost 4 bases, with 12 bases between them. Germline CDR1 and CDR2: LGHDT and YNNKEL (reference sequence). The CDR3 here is CASRDSVGYGYTF. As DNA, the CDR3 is TGTGCCAGCAGGGACAGTGTCGGCTATGGCTACACCTTC.

CDR3: CSARDRDIYEQYF. The CDR3 DNA reads TGCAGTGCTAGAGATCGGGACATCTACGAGCAGTACTTC. The V call is TRBV20-1, the J call TRBJ2-7; perhaps TRBD1 as D (6 bases). Trimming took off 0 bases at V and 3 bases at J, with 9 bases between the two ends. The V gene's germline CDR1 is DFQATT and CDR2 SNEGSKA (reference sequence). CDR3 length: 13 amino acids.

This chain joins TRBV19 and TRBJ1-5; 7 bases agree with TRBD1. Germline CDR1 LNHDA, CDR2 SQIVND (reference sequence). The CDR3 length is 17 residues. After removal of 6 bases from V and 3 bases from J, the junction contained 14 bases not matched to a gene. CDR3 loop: CASSTQGGRSDNQPQHF. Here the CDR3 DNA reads TGTGCCAGTAGCACCCAGGGGGGCAGGTCTGACAATCAGCCCCAGCATTTT.

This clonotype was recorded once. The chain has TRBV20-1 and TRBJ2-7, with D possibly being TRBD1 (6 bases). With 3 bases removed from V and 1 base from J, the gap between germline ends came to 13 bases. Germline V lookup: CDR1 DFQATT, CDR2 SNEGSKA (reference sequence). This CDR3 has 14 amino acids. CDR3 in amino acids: CSASTYRDSYEQYF. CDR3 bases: TGCAGTGCTAGTACTTACAGGGATTCCTACGAGCAGTACTTC.

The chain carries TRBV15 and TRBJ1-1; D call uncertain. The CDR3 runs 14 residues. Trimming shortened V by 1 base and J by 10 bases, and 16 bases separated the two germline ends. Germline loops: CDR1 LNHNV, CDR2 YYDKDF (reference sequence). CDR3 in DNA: TGTGCCACCAGCAGAGTAAGACGGTATATTGGAGCTTTCTTT. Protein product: CATSRVRRYIGAFF.

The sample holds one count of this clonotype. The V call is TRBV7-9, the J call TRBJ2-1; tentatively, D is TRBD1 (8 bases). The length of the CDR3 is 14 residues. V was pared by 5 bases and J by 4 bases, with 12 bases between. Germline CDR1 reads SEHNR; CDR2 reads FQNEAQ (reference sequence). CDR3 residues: CASSERDRYNEQFF. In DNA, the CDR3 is TGTGCCAGCAGCGAGCGGGACAGGTACAATGAGCAGTTCTTC. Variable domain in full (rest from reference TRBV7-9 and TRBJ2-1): DTGVSQNPRHKITKRGQNVTFRCDPISEHNRLYWYRQTLGQGPEFLTYFQNEAQLEKSRLLSDRFSAERPKGSFSTLEIQRTEQGDSAMYLCASSERDRYNEQFFGPGTRLTVL.

The CDR3 is CASSRPVADTQYF. DNA of the CDR3: TGTGCCAGCAGCCGCCCGGTGGCCGATACGCAGTATTTT. This chain links TRBV4-2 with TRBJ2-3, with D uncertain. This CDR3 region has 13 residues. The germline CDR1 and CDR2 sequences are LGHNA and YNFKEQ. The germline V and J ends were trimmed by 4 bases and 6 bases, with 11 bases remaining between them.

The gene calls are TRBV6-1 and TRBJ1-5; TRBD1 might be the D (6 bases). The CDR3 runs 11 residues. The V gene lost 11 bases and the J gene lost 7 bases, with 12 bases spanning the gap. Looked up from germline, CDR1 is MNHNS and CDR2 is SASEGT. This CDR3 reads CAGGHPQPQHF. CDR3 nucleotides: TGTGCCGGGGGACATCCCCAGCCCCAGCATTTT.

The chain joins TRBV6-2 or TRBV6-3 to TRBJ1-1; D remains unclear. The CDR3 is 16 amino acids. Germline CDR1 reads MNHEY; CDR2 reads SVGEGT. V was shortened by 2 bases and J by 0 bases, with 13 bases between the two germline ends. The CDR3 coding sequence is TGTGCCAGCAGTTACGACGGGAAGGGCTTGAACACTGAAGCTTTCTTT. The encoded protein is CASSYDGKGLNTEAFF.

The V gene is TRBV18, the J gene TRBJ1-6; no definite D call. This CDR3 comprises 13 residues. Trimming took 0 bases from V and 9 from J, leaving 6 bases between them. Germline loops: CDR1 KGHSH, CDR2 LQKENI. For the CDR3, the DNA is TGTGCCAGCTCACCACCCGGACCTTCACCCCTCCACTTT. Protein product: CASSPPGPSPLHF.

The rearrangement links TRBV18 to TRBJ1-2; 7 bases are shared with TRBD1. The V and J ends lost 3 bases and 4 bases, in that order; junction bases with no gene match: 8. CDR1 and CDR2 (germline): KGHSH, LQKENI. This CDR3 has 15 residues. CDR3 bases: TGTGCCAGCTCACCCCGGGACAGAGGTATCTATGGCTACACCTTC. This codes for CASSPRDRGIYGYTF.

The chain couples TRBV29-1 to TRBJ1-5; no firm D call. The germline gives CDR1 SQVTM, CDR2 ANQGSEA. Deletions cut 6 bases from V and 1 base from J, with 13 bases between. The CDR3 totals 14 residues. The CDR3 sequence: CSVISGFSNQPQHF. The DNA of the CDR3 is TGCAGCGTAATTAGCGGTTTCAGCAATCAGCCCCAGCATTTT.

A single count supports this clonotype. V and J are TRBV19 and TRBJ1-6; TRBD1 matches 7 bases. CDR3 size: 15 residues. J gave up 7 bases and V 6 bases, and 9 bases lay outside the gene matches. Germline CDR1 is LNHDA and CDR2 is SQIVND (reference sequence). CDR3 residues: CASSYTGAGNSPLHF. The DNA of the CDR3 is TGTGCCAGTAGCTATACAGGGGCGGGAAATTCACCCCTCCACTTT.

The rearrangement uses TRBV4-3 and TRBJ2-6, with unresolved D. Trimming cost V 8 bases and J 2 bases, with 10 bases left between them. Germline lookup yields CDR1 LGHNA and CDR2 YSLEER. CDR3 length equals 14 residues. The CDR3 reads CASGPGPGANVLTF. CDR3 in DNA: TGCGCCAGCGGCCCCGGGCCTGGGGCCAACGTCCTGACTTTC.